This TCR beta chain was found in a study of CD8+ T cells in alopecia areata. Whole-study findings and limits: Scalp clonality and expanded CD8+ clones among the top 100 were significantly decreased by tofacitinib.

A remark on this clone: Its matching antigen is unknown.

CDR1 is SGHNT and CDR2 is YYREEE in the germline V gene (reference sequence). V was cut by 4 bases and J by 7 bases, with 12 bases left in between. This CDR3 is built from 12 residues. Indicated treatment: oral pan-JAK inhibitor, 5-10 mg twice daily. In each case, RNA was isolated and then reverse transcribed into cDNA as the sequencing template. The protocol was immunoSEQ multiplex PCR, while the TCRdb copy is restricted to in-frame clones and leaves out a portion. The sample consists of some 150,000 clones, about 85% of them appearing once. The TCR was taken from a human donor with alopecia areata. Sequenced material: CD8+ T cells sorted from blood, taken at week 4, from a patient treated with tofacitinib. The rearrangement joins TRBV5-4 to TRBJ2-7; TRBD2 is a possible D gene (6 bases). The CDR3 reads CASSPRLGEQYF. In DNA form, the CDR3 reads TGTGCCAGCAGCCCGCGACTAGGGGAGCAGTACTTC.